The 6 T cell receptor beta chains below were found in one sample sequenced in a study of T cell repertoires in cytomegalovirus infection. TCRdb re-called the reads with MiXCR, one entry per CDR3 protein. The profile shows nearly 550,000 distinct CDR3 sequences, approximately 15% of them singletons. The sample consisted of CD8+ T cells from PBMCs. Receptors originate from a human donor in good health (CMV status not recorded). Some clones in this sample may be carry-over from other donors' samples.

This clonotype was counted ten times or more. V gene TRBV7-9 combines with J gene TRBJ1-2; D is possibly TRBD1 (6 bases). The germline V gene encodes CDR1 SEHNR and CDR2 FQNEAQ (reference sequence). The CDR3 has 13 amino acids. The V end lost 5 bases, the J end lost 4 bases, and 11 bases lay between the germline ends. The CDR3 loop reads CASSPGTTYGYTF. CDR3 nucleotide sequence: TGTGCCAGCAGCCCTGGGACAACCTATGGCTACACCTTC. Looking up the rest from reference TRBV7-9 and TRBJ1-2 gives the full variable domain: DTGVSQNPRHKITKRGQNVTFRCDPISEHNRLYWYRQTLGQGPEFLTYFQNEAQLEKSRLLSDRFSAERPKGSFSTLEIQRTEQGDSAMYLCASSPGTTYGYTFGSGTRLTVV.

The table lists this clonotype with a few counts. The chain carries TRBV12-5 and TRBJ2-5; 7 bases match TRBD1. The CDR3 sequence is 16 residues long. Trimming removed 5 bases from V and 1 base from J; junction bases left unmatched: 10. Germline assignment: CDR1 LGHNT and CDR2 FRNRAP. The CDR3 DNA is TGTGCTAGTGGTCCCCCCAATAGGGGGCCCCAAGAGACCCAGTACTTC. It translates to CASGPPNRGPQETQYF.

This clonotype showed up many times. The V and J genes are TRBV28 and TRBJ2-5; 7 nucleotides line up with TRBD2. J gave up 2 bases and V 6 bases, and 15 bases lay outside the gene matches. This CDR3 comprises 17 residues. Germline-derived CDR1 and CDR2 are MDHEN and SYDVKM. The CDR3 region is CASSQTRGEGLQETQYF. In DNA form, the CDR3 reads TGTGCCAGCAGCCAGACTAGAGGGGAGGGTTTACAAGAGACCCAGTACTTC.

The sample holds a few counts of this clonotype. V gene TRBV9 combines with J gene TRBJ2-1; 11 positions match TRBD1. This CDR3 is built from 17 residues. Germline values: CDR1 SGDLS, CDR2 YYNGEE. V was clipped by 4 bases and J by 6 bases; unmatched bases: 12. For the CDR3, the DNA is TGTGCCAGCAGCCTCCGCAGGACAGGGGGCGCGCTCAATGAGCAGTTCTTC. Its protein product is CASSLRRTGGALNEQFF.

This clonotype was seen more than once but under ten times. This chain joins TRBV4-1 and TRBJ1-6, with D tentatively TRBD1 (5 bases). The V end was cut by 0 bases, the J end by 8 bases, with 14 bases between. The CDR3 sequence is 16 residues long. Germline V CDR1 and CDR2: MGHRA, YSYEKL. The chain's CDR3 is CASSQDSGRVDSPLHF. CDR3 bases: TGCGCCAGCAGCCAAGATTCGGGCAGGGTCGATTCACCCCTCCACTTT.

The rearrangement joins TRBV28 to TRBJ2-7; 12 bases align to TRBD2. The V gene's germline CDR1 is MDHEN and CDR2 SYDVKM. This CDR3 has 15 residues. The V gene end was trimmed by 6 bases and the J gene end by 0 bases; junction bases not matched to a gene: 3. CDR3 bases: TGTGCCAGCAGACTGACTAGCGGGAGCTCCTACGAGCAGTACTTC. Protein: CASRLTSGSSYEQYF. Filled out from reference TRBV28 and TRBJ2-7, the complete variable domain reads DVKVTQSSRYLVKRTGEKVFLECVQDMDHENMFWYRQDPGLGLRLIYFSYDVKMKEKGDIPEGYSVSREKKERFSLILESASTNQTSMYLCASRLTSGSSYEQYFGPGTRLTVT.